The 10 T cell receptor beta chains given below trace back to one sample, sequenced in a study of cytomegalovirus exposure and HLA in healthy donors (TCRdb year 2017). The receptor library was made with the immunoSEQ multiplex PCR assay. A mixture of 60 forward primers for TCR Vbeta segments and 13 reverse primers for TCR Jbeta segments was used in the multiplex PCR. TCRdb's version of the immuneACCESS table is confined to in-frame rearrangements and falls short of the full clone set. An unresolved V gene accounts for under half of the shortfall where checked; the remainder is of unknown origin. The sample yields some 100,000 clones; 74% were counted once. The top ten hold 2% to 2.5% of the sample. Material: PBMCs. These receptors came from a human donor in good health.

The chain carries TRBV5-6 and TRBJ2-7, with 8 bases matching TRBD2. After removal of 4 bases from V and 12 bases from J, the junction contained 12 bases not matched to a gene. Germline values: CDR1 SGHDT, CDR2 YYEEEE. The CDR3 is 13 residues long. CDR3 bases: TGTGCCAGCAGCCGGCTAGCGGGCGTCCCGCGGTACTTC. Its protein product is CASSRLAGVPRYF.

This chain connects TRBV19 to TRBJ1-4, with D perhaps matching TRBD1 (6 bases). CDR3 length equals 15 residues. The V and J ends lost 4 bases and 8 bases respectively, with 17 bases between them. Germline-derived CDR1 and CDR2 are LNHDA and SQIVND (reference sequence). The CDR3 loop is CASSTQGGNMEKLFF. DNA for the CDR3: TGTGCCAGTAGTACACAGGGTGGGAATATGGAAAAACTGTTTTTT.

The rearrangement links TRBV4-2 to TRBJ2-1, with 10 bases fitting TRBD2. CDR1 LGHNA and CDR2 YNFKEQ come from the germline V gene. V was clipped by 1 base and J by 7 bases; unmatched bases: 7. The CDR3 is 16 amino acids. As DNA, the CDR3 is TGTGCCAGCAGCCAAGGAGAGCGGGGGGGCCATAATGAGCAGTTCTTC. Translation: CASSQGERGGHNEQFF.

J is TRBJ2-1 and V is TRBV6-5; 7 nucleotides match TRBD1. J was trimmed by 12 bases and V by 6 bases; bases with no gene match: 17. This CDR3 is 15 amino acids long. Germline CDR1 is MNHEY and CDR2 is SVGAGI. Written as DNA, the CDR3 is TGTGCCAGCAGCCCAGACAGGGAGACTACTCCAGCGCAGTTCTTC. This codes for CASSPDRETTPAQFF.

V usage is TRBV27 and J usage is TRBJ2-7, with TRBD1 as a possible D gene (5 bases). Trimming stripped 8 bases from V and 4 bases from J, with 15 bases between. The CDR3 has 13 residues. Germline CDR1 MNHEY, CDR2 SMNVEV (reference sequence). The CDR3 loop is CASHVDREYEQYF. The CDR3 DNA is TGTGCCAGCCATGTTGACAGAGAATACGAGCAGTACTTC.

V gene TRBV11-2 combines with J gene TRBJ1-2; tentatively, D is TRBD1 (6 bases). Trimming removed 3 bases at V and 7 bases at J, with 12 bases between. CDR1 and CDR2 from the germline V gene are SGHAT and FQNNGV. The CDR3 runs 13 residues. The DNA of the CDR3 is TGTGCCAGCAGCTTCGGTCAGGGGTCTGGCTACACCTTC. This sequence encodes CASSFGQGSGYTF.

The V gene is TRBV19, the J gene TRBJ2-3; TRBD1 agrees at 7 bases. CDR1 LNHDA and CDR2 SQIVND come from the germline V gene (reference sequence). The CDR3 covers 16 residues. V lost 5 bases to trimming and J lost 2 bases; unmatched junction nucleotides: 10. This CDR3 reads CASSSYRDSPTDTQYF. The CDR3 DNA reads TGTGCCAGTAGTTCCTACCGGGACAGTCCCACAGATACGCAGTATTTT.

The chain employs TRBV6-6 and TRBJ2-3, with D perhaps matching TRBD2 (6 bases). The CDR3 spans 14 residues. CDR1 is MNHNY and CDR2 is SVGAGI in the germline V gene (reference sequence). V was trimmed by 7 bases and J by 7 bases, leaving 18 bases between them. The CDR3 bases are TGTGCCAGCACCCCAGGTCGGGGGTTTAATACGCAGTATTTT. Residues: CASTPGRGFNTQYF.

The chain recombines TRBV19 with TRBJ2-2; 8 bases map to TRBD1. Germline values: CDR1 LNHDA, CDR2 SQIVND (reference sequence). This CDR3 is built from 14 residues. V shed 5 bases and J 7 bases; nucleotides not matched to a gene: 6. DNA of the CDR3: TGTGCCAGTAGTTTTCTAACAGGGGGCGGGGAGCTGTTTTTT. Its protein is CASSFLTGGGELFF. Supplemented by reference TRBV19 and TRBJ2-2, the full variable domain reads DGGITQSPKYLFRKEGQNVTLSCEQNLNHDAMYWYRQDPGQGLRLIYYSQIVNDFQKGDIAEGYSVSREKKESFPLTVTSAQKNPTAFYLCASSFLTGGGELFFGEGSRLTVL.

This clone occurred once. The CDR3 sequence is CAWRPDNYGYTF. CDR3 nucleotide sequence: TGTGCCTGGAGGCCAGATAACTATGGCTACACCTTC. This chain joins TRBV30 and TRBJ1-2; D call uncertain. The CDR3 covers 12 residues. In germline, CDR1 is GTSNPN, CDR2 SVGIG (reference sequence). Trimming shortened V by 3 bases and J by 1 base, and 6 bases separated the two germline ends. The full variable domain, in which reference TRBV30 and TRBJ1-2 provide the parts outside the CDR3, is SQTIHQWPATLVQPVGSPLSLECTVEGTSNPNLYWYRQAAGRGLQLLFYSVGIGQISSEVPQNLSASRPQDRQFILSSKKLLLSDSGFYLCAWRPDNYGYTFGSGTRLTVV.